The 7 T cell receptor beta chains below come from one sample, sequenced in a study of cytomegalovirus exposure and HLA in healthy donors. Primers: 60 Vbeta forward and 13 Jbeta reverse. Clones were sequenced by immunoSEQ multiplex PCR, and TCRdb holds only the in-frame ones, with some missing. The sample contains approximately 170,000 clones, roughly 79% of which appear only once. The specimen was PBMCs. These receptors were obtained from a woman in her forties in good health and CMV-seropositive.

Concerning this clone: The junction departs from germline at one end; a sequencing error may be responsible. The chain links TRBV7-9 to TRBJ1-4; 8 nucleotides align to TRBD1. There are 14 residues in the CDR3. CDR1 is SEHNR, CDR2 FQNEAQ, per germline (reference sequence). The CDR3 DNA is TGTTCCAGCAGCTCCGGGACAGGCAATGAAAAACTGTTTTTT. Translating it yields CSSSSGTGNEKLFF.

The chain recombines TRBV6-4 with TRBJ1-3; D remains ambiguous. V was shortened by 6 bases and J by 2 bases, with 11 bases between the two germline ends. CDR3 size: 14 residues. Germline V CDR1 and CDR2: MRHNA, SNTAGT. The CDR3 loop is CASRTGSPGNTIYF. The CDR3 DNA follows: TGTGCCAGCAGGACGGGGTCTCCTGGAAACACCATATATTTT.

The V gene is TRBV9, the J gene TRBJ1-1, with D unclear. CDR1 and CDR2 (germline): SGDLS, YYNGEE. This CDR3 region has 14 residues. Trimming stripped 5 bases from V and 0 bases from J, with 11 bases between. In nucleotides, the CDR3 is TGTGCCAGCAGTCCTGGGCATCTGAACACTGAAGCTTTCTTT. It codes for CASSPGHLNTEAFF.

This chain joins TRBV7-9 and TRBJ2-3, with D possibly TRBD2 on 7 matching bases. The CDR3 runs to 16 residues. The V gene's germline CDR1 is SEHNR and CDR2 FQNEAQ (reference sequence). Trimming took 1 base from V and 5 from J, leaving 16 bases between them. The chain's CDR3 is CASSLGGGVFGDTQYF. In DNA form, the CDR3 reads TGTGCCAGCAGCTTAGGAGGGGGGGTATTTGGAGATACGCAGTATTTT.

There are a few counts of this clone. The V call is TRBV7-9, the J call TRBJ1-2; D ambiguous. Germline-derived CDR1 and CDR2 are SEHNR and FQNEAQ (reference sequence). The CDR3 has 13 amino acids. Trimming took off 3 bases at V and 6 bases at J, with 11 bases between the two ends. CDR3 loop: CASSLVGGDGYTF. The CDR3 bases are TGTGCCAGCAGCTTGGTGGGCGGGGATGGCTACACCTTC.

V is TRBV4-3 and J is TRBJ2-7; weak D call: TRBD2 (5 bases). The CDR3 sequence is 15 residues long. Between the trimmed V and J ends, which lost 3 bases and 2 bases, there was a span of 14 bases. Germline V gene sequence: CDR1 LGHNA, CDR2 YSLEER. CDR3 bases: TGCGCCAGCAGCCAGGACGCTACCGGGACCTACGAGCAGTACTTC. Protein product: CASSQDATGTYEQYF.

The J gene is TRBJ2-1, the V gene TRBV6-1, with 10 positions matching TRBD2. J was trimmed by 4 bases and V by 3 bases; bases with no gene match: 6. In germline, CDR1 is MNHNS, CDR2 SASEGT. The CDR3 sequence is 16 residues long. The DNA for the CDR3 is TGTGCCAGCAGTGAGTTACTAGCGGGGTCTTACAATGAGCAGTTCTTC. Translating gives CASSELLAGSYNEQFF.